Listed below are T cell receptor beta chains from one sample, sequenced in a study of molecular identifiers for immune sequencing clone quantification. In TCRdb, the PCR reads were re-called with MiXCR into one record per CDR3 protein. The sample lists around 300,000 distinct CDR3 sequences, roughly a quarter occurring once. Sequenced sample: naive CD8+ T cells from blood, with Jurkat cell RNA spiked in. The receptor set was obtained from a human donor in good health. Some libraries in this study had Jurkat cell RNA spiked in. Each CDR3 is given with its conserved first and last residue. The order of the fields is J gene, D gene, V gene, clone size, CDR3 DNA, CDR3 protein. A D gene is named only where the DNA matches it firmly. Some rows have no size entry. The others give once, few or many, or a class for an expanded clone.

>TRBJ2-5|NA|TRBV27|few
TGTGCCAGCAGAGGCAGGCCGCAAGAGACCCAGTACTTC
CASRGRPQETQYF
>TRBJ2-7|TRBD2|TRBV29-1|NA
TGCAGCGTAGACGGACTAGCGGGGAACTTCTACGAGCAGTACTTC
CSVDGLAGNFYEQYF
>TRBJ1-6|NA|TRBV19|NA
TGTGCCAGTAGCCCAGGGTCAGCGAGTTCACCCCTCCACTTT
CASSPGSASSPLHF
>TRBJ2-7|NA|TRBV20-1|NA
TGCAGTGCTAGAGTATATGGAGGGTTGCTCCACGAGCAGTACTTC
CSARVYGGLLHEQYF
>TRBJ2-7|NA|TRBV7-6|NA
TGTGCCCGCAGCCAAGGTGGGTCCTACGAGCAGTACTTC
CARSQGGSYEQYF
>TRBJ2-7|NA|TRBV27|NA
TGTGCCAGCAGTTTACTAGCCGGGGAGCAGTACTTC
CASSLLAGEQYF
>TRBJ2-1|NA|TRBV4-1|NA
TGCGCCAGCAGCCAAGAGGGGGCCTCGCCCTTGTACAATGAGCAGTTCTTC
CASSQEGASPLYNEQFF
>TRBJ2-1|NA|TRBV4-3|few
TGCGCCAGCAGCCCAGAGCATGTGGGATCATACAATGAGCAGTTCTTC
CASSPEHVGSYNEQFF
>TRBJ1-1|NA|TRBV4-3|few
TGCGCCAGCAGCCAAGGGCAGGCATCCCCTGAAGCTTTCTTT
CASSQGQASPEAFF
>TRBJ1-4|NA|TRBV12-3/TRBV12-4|few
TGTGCCAGCAGCCAGGGTGAAAAACTGTTTTTT
CASSQGEKLFF
>TRBJ2-7|NA|TRBV5-4|many
TGTGCCAGCAGCTTCGCACTGCGGCCCTACGAGCAGTACTTC
CASSFALRPYEQYF
>TRBJ2-3|NA|TRBV12-3/TRBV12-4|few
TGTGCCAGCAGTTTTGGAGGGGTCACAGATACGCAGTATTTT
CASSFGGVTDTQYF
>TRBJ1-1|NA|TRBV29-1|many
TGCAGCGTTGAAGGTCAAGGGGCGTCTGAAGCTTTCTTT
CSVEGQGASEAFF
>TRBJ2-3|NA|TRBV7-9|many
TGTGCCAGCAGCTTATTGACGGCGGGAGATACGCAGTATTTT
CASSLLTAGDTQYF
>TRBJ1-1|NA|TRBV4-3|many
TGCGCCAGCAGCCAAGATACGGTGAGCAGGGTGAACACTGAAGCTTTCTTT
CASSQDTVSRVNTEAFF
>TRBJ1-5|NA|TRBV19|NA
TGTGCCAGTAGACAACAGCCGTATAGCAATCAGCCCCAGCATTTT
CASRQQPYSNQPQHF
>TRBJ1-1|NA|TRBV19|few
TGTGCCAGTAGTATAGCGGGGGGGGTCACTGAAGCTTTCTTT
CASSIAGGVTEAFF
>TRBJ2-7|NA|TRBV28|many
TGTGCCAGCAGCCCGGAGAACTCCTACGAGCAGTACTTC
CASSPENSYEQYF
>TRBJ2-3|NA|TRBV9|many
TGTGCCAGCAGCGCAGGGGTTTCTAGCACAGATACGCAGTATTTT
CASSAGVSSTDTQYF
>TRBJ1-5|NA|TRBV7-9|many
TGTGCCAGCAGCTTAGCCAATCAGCCCCAGCATTTT
CASSLANQPQHF
>TRBJ2-3|NA|TRBV7-6|NA
TGTGCCAGCAGCTTAGTACCGGGGGCGGCAGATACGCAGTATTTT
CASSLVPGAADTQYF
>TRBJ2-7|NA|TRBV7-9|few
TGTGCCAGCAGCTCGAACCATGCGGGGGAGCAGTACTTC
CASSSNHAGEQYF
>TRBJ1-1|NA|TRBV3-1|few
TGTGCCAGCAGCCAAGCGAAAGTTCGGCTAAACACTGAAGCTTTCTTT
CASSQAKVRLNTEAFF
>TRBJ2-1|NA|TRBV20-1|once
TGCAGTGCTAGGGGCCTTGGGTTAACGGGGGATGAGCAGTTCTTC
CSARGLGLTGDEQFF
>TRBJ1-2|NA|TRBV7-2|many
TGTGCCAGCAGCTTTTCACAGGCACACCTTTTAGTGAATGGCTACACCTTC
CASSFSQAHLLVNGYTF
>TRBJ2-3|TRBD2|TRBV27|many
TGTGCCAGCGCCTCCCTAACGGGACTAGCGGGATGGGCAGATACGCAGTATTTT
CASASLTGLAGWADTQYF
>TRBJ2-3|NA|TRBV10-2|NA
TGCGCCAACAGCGAACAGGTCGCTAGCACAGATACGCAGTATTTT
CANSEQVASTDTQYF
>TRBJ2-7|NA|TRBV6-6|NA
TGTGCCAGCAGTCCAGAGGGCGAGCAGTACTTC
CASSPEGEQYF
>TRBJ2-6|NA|TRBV7-9|NA
TGTGCCAGCAGCCTTACCATGTTTTCGGACACTTCTGGGGCCAACGTCCTGACTTTC
CASSLTMFSDTSGANVLTF
>TRBJ1-5|NA|TRBV28|many
TGTGCCAGCAGTTTGAAGGTTTCGAGGCCCCAGCATTTT
CASSLKVSRPQHF
>TRBJ2-7|TRBD1|TRBV7-9|few
TGTGCCAGCAGCCCTCGACAGGGGGCTCACGAGCAGTACTTC
CASSPRQGAHEQYF
>TRBJ1-5|NA|TRBV28|NA
TGTGCCAGCAGTAAACAGGGCCGCAGGCAGCCCCAGCATTTT
CASSKQGRRQPQHF
>TRBJ1-1|NA|TRBV5-1|many
TGCGCCAGCAGCTTTGAGCAGAACACTGAAGCTTTCTTT
CASSFEQNTEAFF
>TRBJ1-1|NA|TRBV13|few
TGTGCCAGCAGCCCTGTCCGGGGACACACTGAAGCTTTCTTT
CASSPVRGHTEAFF
>TRBJ1-1|NA|TRBV27|NA
TGTGCCAACAGTCCGGGACGTCGTTACACTGAAGCTTTCTTT
CANSPGRRYTEAFF
>TRBJ2-6|NA|TRBV4-1|many
TGCGCCAGCAGCCAAGAACGGTCCCTCGGGGACGGGGCCAACGTCCTGACTTTC
CASSQERSLGDGANVLTF
>TRBJ1-5|NA|TRBV10-3|few
TGTGCCATCAGTGAAGGCCCAGGGGAGCCCCAGCATTTT
CAISEGPGEPQHF
>TRBJ2-5|TRBD2|TRBV30|many
TGTGCCTGGAACAGCGGGGGGGAGACCCAGTACTTC
CAWNSGGETQYF
>TRBJ1-4|NA|TRBV5-6|NA
TGTGCCAGCAGCTTTTATATTGAGGGGCGTGAAAAACTGTTTTTT
CASSFYIEGREKLFF
>TRBJ2-3|NA|TRBV7-9|NA
TGTGCCAGCAGCTTAAGAGGGTACACAGATACGCAGTATTTT
CASSLRGYTDTQYF
>TRBJ2-2|NA|TRBV7-9|few
TGTGCCAGCAGCTTACCACGGGGACATGGGAACACCGGGGAGCTGTTTTTT
CASSLPRGHGNTGELFF
>TRBJ1-5|TRBD1|TRBV4-1|NA
TGCGCCAGCAGCCAAAGTTTACCGGGACAGGCTATTTTGCAGCCCCAGCATTTT
CASSQSLPGQAILQPQHF
>TRBJ2-3|NA|TRBV7-6|NA
TGTGCCAGCAGCGGCCGGGGGCTCACAGATACGCAGTATTTT
CASSGRGLTDTQYF
>TRBJ1-1|NA|TRBV30|many
TGTGCCTGGAACGGGGGGACTGAAGCTTTCTTT
CAWNGGTEAFF
>TRBJ2-1|TRBD2|TRBV20-1|few
TGCAGTGCTAGAGAGGGACTAGCGGGGGGCCGTGAGCAGTTCTTC
CSAREGLAGGREQFF
>TRBJ2-7|NA|TRBV20-1|few
TGCAGTGCTACATTCTTGGGGGAGGAGCCCTACGAGCAGTACTTC
CSATFLGEEPYEQYF
>TRBJ2-7|NA|TRBV5-1|few
TGCGCCAGCAGCAGGGGGGACGCAGAGGAGCAGTACTTC
CASSRGDAEEQYF
>TRBJ1-1|TRBD1|TRBV2|NA
TGTGCCAGCAGTCCCGACAGGGGAGGGGGCACTGAAGCTTTCTTT
CASSPDRGGGTEAFF